Listed here is a single T cell receptor beta chain. What it binds is unknown. Germline V lookup: CDR1 SEHNR, CDR2 FQNEAQ (reference sequence). Trimming cost V 5 bases and J 9 bases, with 16 bases left between them. The CDR3 is 13 amino acids. The repertoire was sequenced with immunoSEQ multiplex PCR; TCRdb's copy has only in-frame clones and lacks some. This table holds around 56,000 clones, around 88% found once. This entry is derived from a study of OX40 agonist ivuxolimab in advanced cancers. Points from the study as a whole: CD4+ and CD8+ T cells in blood underwent clonal expansion by week 6 at 0.1 to 3.0 mg/kg.

The chain recombines TRBV7-9 with TRBJ2-5; tentative D call: TRBD1 (6 bases). This sample comprised CD4+ or CD8+ T cells sorted from blood, obtained in a trial of the OX40 agonist ivuxolimab. The origin of this receptor is an adult with an advanced solid tumor such as melanoma, head and neck, liver or kidney cancer. The chain's CDR3 is CASSPSPDSSQYF. CDR3 nucleotide sequence: TGTGCCAGCAGCCCTAGCCCGGACAGCTCCCAGTACTTC.